A selection of T cell receptor beta chains follows, all from one sample in a study of graft-versus-host responses after intestinal transplantation. TCRdb's table, derived via immunoSEQ multiplex PCR, lists solely in-frame clones and lacks some. The table lists 43,000 or so clones, 90% to 95% of them singletons. This material consisted of PBMCs, taken about 790 days after a first intestinal transplant, on the day of a second. The receptors originated from a human patient who received an intestinal transplant, so some T cells may come from the graft donor. Both conserved end residues are part of each CDR3. The order of the fields is J gene, V gene, CDR3 protein.

J gene: TRBJ1-1
V gene: TRBV4-1
CDR3 protein: CASSQRYRGPEAFF

J gene: TRBJ2-7
V gene: TRBV27
CDR3 protein: CASSLAGDYEQYF

J gene: TRBJ1-6
V gene: TRBV9
CDR3 protein: CASSVGAGVGSPLHF

J gene: TRBJ1-2
V gene: TRBV9
CDR3 protein: CASGTGGGGYTF

J gene: TRBJ2-1
V gene: TRBV9
CDR3 protein: CASSVSRVSYNEQFF

J gene: TRBJ2-1
V gene: TRBV5-6
CDR3 protein: CASRARWPKYNEQFF

J gene: TRBJ2-7
V gene: TRBV12-5
CDR3 protein: CASGLTSGNSYEQYF

J gene: TRBJ1-3
V gene: TRBV7-3
CDR3 protein: CASSLSNGAGNTIYF

J gene: TRBJ1-2
V gene: TRBV6-5
CDR3 protein: CASSYPGTGFVYTF

J gene: TRBJ1-2
V gene: TRBV19
CDR3 protein: CASSMPGGYGYTF

J gene: TRBJ2-1
V gene: TRBV18
CDR3 protein: CASSPGTSGRYNEQFF

J gene: TRBJ1-4
V gene: TRBV10-3
CDR3 protein: CAIQDLNEKLFF

J gene: TRBJ2-7
V gene: TRBV6-5
CDR3 protein: CASSYSKGYEQYF

J gene: TRBJ1-2
V gene: TRBV30
CDR3 protein: CAWSGNYGYTF

J gene: TRBJ2-7
V gene: TRBV27
CDR3 protein: CASSPRQGSEQYF

J gene: TRBJ1-4
V gene: TRBV19
CDR3 protein: CASMEWAWGEKLFF

J gene: TRBJ1-2
V gene: TRBV28
CDR3 protein: CASLQGARGHTF

J gene: TRBJ2-7
V gene: TRBV7-9
CDR3 protein: CASTRGAEDYEQYF

J gene: TRBJ2-3
V gene: TRBV10-1
CDR3 protein: CASSEPGQGKNTQYF

J gene: TRBJ1-5
V gene: TRBV6-5
CDR3 protein: CASRKWGGNQPQHF

J gene: TRBJ1-3
V gene: TRBV9
CDR3 protein: CASTPRRDSGNTIYF

J gene: TRBJ2-5
V gene: TRBV27
CDR3 protein: CASSPKETQYF